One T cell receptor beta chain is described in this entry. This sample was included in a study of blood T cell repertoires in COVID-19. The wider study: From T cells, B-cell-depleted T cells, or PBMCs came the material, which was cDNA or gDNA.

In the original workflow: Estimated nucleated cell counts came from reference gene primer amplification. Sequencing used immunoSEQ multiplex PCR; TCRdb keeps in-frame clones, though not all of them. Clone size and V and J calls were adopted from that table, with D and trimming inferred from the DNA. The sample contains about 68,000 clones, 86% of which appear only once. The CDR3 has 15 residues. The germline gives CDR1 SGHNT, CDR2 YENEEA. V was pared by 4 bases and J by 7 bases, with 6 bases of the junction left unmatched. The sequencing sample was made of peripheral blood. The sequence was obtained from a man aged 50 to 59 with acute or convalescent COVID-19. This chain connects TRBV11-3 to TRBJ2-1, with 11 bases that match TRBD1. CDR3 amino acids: CASSSPGQGGNEQFF. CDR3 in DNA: TGTGCCAGCAGCTCTCCGGGACAGGGGGGTAATGAGCAGTTCTTC.